The present T cell receptor (beta chain) was sequenced within a study of cytomegalovirus exposure and HLA in healthy donors. Overall study results and limits: It is likely that the observed cluster of highly shared sequence variants was a sequencing artifact. It was taken for granted in presence/absence analyses that sequencing depth across donors was roughly uniform. Among the CMV-associated chains, a few were confirmed in vitro as specific for CMV antigens.

This clone was counted a few times. Antigen: not known. Vbeta (60) and Jbeta (13) primers were used in the PCR. Data came from immunoSEQ multiplex PCR; TCRdb stores just in-frame clones and leaves some out. The sample records about 89,000 clones, approximately 63% being singletons. Sampled while nominally healthy, donors likely had unrecorded immune exposures. Trimming removed 3 bases from V and 4 bases from J; junction bases left unmatched: 4. The CDR3 totals 13 residues. CDR1 is SQVTM and CDR2 is ANQGSEA in the germline V gene. The source material was PBMCs. The rearrangement links TRBV29-1 to TRBJ2-3; 7 bases align to TRBD1. This clonotype was sampled from a woman aged 25 to 39 in good health and CMV-seronegative. CDR3 sequence: CSVERGLADTQYF. The CDR3 coding sequence is TGCAGCGTTGAGAGGGGGCTGGCAGATACGCAGTATTTT.